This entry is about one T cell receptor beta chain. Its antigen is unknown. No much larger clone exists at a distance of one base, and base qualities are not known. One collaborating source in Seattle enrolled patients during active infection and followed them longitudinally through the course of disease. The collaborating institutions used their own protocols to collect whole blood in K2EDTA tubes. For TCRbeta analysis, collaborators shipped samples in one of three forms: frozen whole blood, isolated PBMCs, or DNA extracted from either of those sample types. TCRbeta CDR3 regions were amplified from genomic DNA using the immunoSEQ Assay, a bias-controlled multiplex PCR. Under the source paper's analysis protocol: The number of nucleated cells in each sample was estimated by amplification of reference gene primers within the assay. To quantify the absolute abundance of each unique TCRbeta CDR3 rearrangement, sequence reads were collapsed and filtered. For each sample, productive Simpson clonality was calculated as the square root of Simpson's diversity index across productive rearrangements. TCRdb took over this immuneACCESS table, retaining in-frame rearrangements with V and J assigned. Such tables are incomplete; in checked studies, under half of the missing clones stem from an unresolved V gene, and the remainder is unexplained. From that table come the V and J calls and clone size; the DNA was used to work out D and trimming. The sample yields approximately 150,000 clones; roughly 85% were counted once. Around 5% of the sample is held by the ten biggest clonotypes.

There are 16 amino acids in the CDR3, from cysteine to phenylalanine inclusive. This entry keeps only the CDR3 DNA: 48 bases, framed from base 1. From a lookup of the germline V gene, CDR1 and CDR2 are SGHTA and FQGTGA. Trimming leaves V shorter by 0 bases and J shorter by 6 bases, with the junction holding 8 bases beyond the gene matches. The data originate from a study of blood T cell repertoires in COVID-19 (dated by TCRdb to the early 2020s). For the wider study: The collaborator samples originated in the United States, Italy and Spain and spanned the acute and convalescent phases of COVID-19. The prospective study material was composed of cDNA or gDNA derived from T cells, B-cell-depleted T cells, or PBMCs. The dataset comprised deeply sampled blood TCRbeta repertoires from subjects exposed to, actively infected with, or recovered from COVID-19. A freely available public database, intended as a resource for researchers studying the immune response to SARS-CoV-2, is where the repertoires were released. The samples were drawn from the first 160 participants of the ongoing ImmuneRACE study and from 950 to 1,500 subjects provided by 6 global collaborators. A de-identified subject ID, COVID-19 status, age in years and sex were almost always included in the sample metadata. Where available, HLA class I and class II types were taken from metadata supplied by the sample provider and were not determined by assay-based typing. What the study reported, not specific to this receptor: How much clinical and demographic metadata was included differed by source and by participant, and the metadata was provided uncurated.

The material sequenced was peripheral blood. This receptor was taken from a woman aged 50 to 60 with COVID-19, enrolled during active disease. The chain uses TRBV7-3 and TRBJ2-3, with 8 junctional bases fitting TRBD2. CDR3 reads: CASSLTGRGGLDTQYF. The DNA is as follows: TGTGCCAGCAGCTTAACGGGACGGGGGGGCTTGGATACGCAGTATTTT.